Sequencing of this T cell receptor (beta chain) was carried out in a study of blood T cells in healthy people across ages (dated by TCRdb to about 2015). At the level of the whole study: In model experiments, roughly one uniquely barcoded TCR beta cDNA molecule per two T cells was captured by template switching. Age-related changes in TCR beta repertoire diversity were measured in the study by deep sequencing normalized with unique cDNA molecular identifiers. Four age groups were formed from the donors: young (average approximately 15 years), middle-aged (approximately 40), aged (about 62) and long-lived (about 80). Donors of different ages were randomly distributed across sequencing lanes to avoid experimental bias. Using the same blood draw, the study looked at two additional independent replicas of 1 million unique cDNA reads for two donors, one aged 18 to 30 and the other aged 80 or older.

The donors were some 39 Caucasian individuals from Russia, aged roughly 6 to 90 years, who were systemically healthy. Roughly 9.5 milliliters of peripheral blood were drawn from each donor into EDTA-treated Vacutainer tubes. Ficoll-Paque density-gradient centrifugation was used to isolate PBMCs, with at least 7 million per sample. Trizol reagent was used to extract total RNA from PBMCs, with at least 5 micrograms per sample. Naive CD45RAhigh/CD27high T cell percentages were measured by flow cytometry on a PBMC aliquot from every donor. Libraries were made using 5' RACE. Reads for this sample came from an Illumina HiSeq 2500. A second PCR of about 6 to 11 cycles was run with a J-beta primer mix and a sample-barcoded 5' primer. A unique molecular identifier was introduced onto each TCR beta cDNA molecule by a template-switch 5' adaptor carrying 12 random nucleotides. Each sample yielded at least 2.5 million CDR3-containing paired-end reads. First-strand cDNA synthesis was performed from all RNA using the Mint cDNA synthesis kit, with priming by a TRBC-specific oligonucleotide. Following uracil-DNA glycosylase treatment, a first 18-cycle PCR with universal primers M1SS and BC2_uni_R was performed on all cDNA. Processing in the source paper ran as follows. Normalization of each sample was performed by random selection of 1 million high-quality reads, each carrying a distinct molecular identifier. Instead of being binned into consensus sequences, reads that shared molecular identifiers were thrown out. MiTCR, set to a Q25 quality threshold and the strictest error-elimination algorithm, was used for CDR3 identification, clonotype clustering and error correction. A nonparametric unseen species model with Euler transformation was used to estimate a lower bound on total TCR beta diversity. TCRdb's own reprocessing of the public reads used fastp at Q25 and MiXCR and kept productive beta chains. Every entry covers one CDR3 protein and lists the most common genes and DNA from its rows. TCRdb, not the original authors, processed these V and J calls. Within this sample are about 900,000 distinct CDR3 sequences, with roughly 60% of them counted one time only. Of the sample, roughly 26% is held by the ten largest clones.

In regard to this clonotype: No antigen is known for it. Per-base quality was not reported, and no clone a single base away is much larger than it.

What the study reported, not specific to this receptor: Estimates of total diversity from one million sequenced T cells were regarded as lower bounds and underestimates. Observed TCR beta diversity per million T cells fell roughly linearly with age, and a significant reduction was already apparent by age roughly 40. Compared with the aged group, more naive CD4+ T cells, fewer expanded clones and increased TCR diversity were shown by the long-lived group, suggesting age selection. Because donor CMV infection status was unknown, age-related changes in expanded clonotypes were potentially confounded. Since profiling was done on bulk unsorted PBMCs, naive and antigen-experienced compartments could not be conclusively compared. Observed TCR beta diversity correlated strongly with the percentage of naive T cells measured by flow cytometry.

Reading the germline V gene (reference sequence) gives CDR1 LGHDT and CDR2 YNNKEL. The CDR3 measures 16 amino acids from cysteine to phenylalanine. CDR3 DNA is the only sequence kept; it has 48 bases, read in frame from the first base. V is cut by 0 bases and J by 0 bases, and the space between the germline ends is 12 bases. This receptor was identified in a man aged 30 to 39 in good health. Sequencing used blood. The chain is made from TRBV3-1 and TRBJ2-7; the D region is possibly TRBD1 or TRBD2, each matching across 5 bases. This receptor has the CDR3 CASSQDSGTVSYEQYF. Here is the DNA: TGTGCCAGCAGCCAAGACAGTGGGACGGTCTCCTACGAGCAGTACTTC.